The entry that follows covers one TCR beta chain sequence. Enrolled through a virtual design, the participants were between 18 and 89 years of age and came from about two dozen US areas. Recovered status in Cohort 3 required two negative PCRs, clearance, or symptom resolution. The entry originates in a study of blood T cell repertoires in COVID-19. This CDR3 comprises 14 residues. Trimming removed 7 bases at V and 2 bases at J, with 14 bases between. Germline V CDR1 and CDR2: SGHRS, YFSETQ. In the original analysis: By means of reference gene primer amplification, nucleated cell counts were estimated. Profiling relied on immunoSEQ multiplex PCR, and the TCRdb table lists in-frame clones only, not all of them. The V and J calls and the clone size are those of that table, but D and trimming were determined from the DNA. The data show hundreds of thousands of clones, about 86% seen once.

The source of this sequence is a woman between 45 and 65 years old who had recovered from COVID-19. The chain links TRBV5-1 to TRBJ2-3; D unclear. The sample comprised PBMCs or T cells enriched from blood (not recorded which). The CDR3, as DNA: TGCGCCAGCGCGTCGAATTTCCCCACAGATACGCAGTATTTT. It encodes CASASNFPTDTQYF.